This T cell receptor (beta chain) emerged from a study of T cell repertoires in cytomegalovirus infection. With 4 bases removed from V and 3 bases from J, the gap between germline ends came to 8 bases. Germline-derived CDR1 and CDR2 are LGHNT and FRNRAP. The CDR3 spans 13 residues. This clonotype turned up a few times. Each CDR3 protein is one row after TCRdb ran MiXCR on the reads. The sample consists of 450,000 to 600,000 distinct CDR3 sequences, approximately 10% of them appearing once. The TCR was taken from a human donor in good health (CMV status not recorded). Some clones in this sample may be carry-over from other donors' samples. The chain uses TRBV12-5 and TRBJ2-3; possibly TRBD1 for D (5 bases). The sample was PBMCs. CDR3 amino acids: CASGWRQTDTQYF. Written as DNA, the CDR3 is TGTGCTAGTGGTTGGCGACAGACAGATACGCAGTATTTT.